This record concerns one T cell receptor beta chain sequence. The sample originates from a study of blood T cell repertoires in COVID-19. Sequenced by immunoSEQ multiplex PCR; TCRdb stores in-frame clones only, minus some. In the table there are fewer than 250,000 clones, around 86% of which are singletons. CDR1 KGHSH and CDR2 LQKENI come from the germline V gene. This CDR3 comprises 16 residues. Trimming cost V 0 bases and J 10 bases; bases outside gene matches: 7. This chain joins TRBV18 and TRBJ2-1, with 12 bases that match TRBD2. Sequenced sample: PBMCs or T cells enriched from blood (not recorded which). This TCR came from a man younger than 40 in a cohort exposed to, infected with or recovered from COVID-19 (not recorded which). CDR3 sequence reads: CASSPPRLAGGDEQFF. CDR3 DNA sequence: TGTGCCAGCTCACCACCGCGTCTAGCGGGAGGGGACGAGCAGTTCTTC.